The next 30 T cell receptor beta chains were all read from a single sample in a study of T cells in Graves' hyperthyroidism and ophthalmopathy. RNA transcripts yielded amplified TCR beta CDR3 regions. Carried out on the TCR CDR3, a first-round RT-PCR used the HTBI primer set. TCRdb itself ran the multiplex PCR reads through MiXCR, one entry per CDR3 protein. The repertoire holds about 560,000 distinct CDR3 sequences, with 15% to 20% as singletons. What was sequenced was blood. The receptors were sampled from a woman in her late teens or twenties with Graves' hyperthyroidism.

This clonotype occurred many times. This chain uses TRBV30 with TRBJ2-3, with 7 bases that match TRBD1. The germline V gene encodes CDR1 GTSNPN and CDR2 SVGIG (reference sequence). The CDR3 contains 13 residues. After removal of 6 bases from V and 0 bases from J, the junction contained 3 bases not matched to a gene. The CDR3 nucleotides read TGTGCCTGTACAGGGGATAGCACAGATACGCAGTATTTT. Amino acids: CACTGDSTDTQYF.

This chain links TRBV11-2 with TRBJ1-4, with D perhaps matching TRBD1 (5 bases). The CDR3 totals 14 residues. The germline CDR1 and CDR2 sequences are SGHAT and FQNNGV. Trimming stripped 5 bases from V and 6 bases from J, with 13 bases between. CDR3 sequence (DNA): TGTGCCAGCAGCCCGGGACTGCTTGATGAAAAACTGTTTTTT. Amino acid sequence: CASSPGLLDEKLFF.

The chain couples TRBV6-1 to TRBJ1-4; D may be TRBD1 (6 bases). Germline assignment: CDR1 MNHNS and CDR2 SASEGT. Between the trimmed V and J ends, which lost 6 bases and 8 bases, there was a span of 16 bases. The CDR3 is 14 amino acids. In nucleotides, the CDR3 is TGTGCCAGCAGACACACAGGGCCGAGGGAAAAACTGTTTTTT. This gives the protein CASRHTGPREKLFF.

This clonotype was observed a few times. The rearrangement links TRBV5-6 to TRBJ1-2; a possible D gene is TRBD1 (6 bases). The CDR3 consists of 13 residues. Per the germline V gene, CDR1 is SGHDT and CDR2 is YYEEEE. Trimming left V 0 bases short and J 5 bases short, with 8 bases between. This CDR3 reads CASSLGGQYGYTF. DNA of the CDR3: TGTGCCAGCAGCTTGGGGGGGCAATATGGCTACACCTTC.

J is TRBJ1-1 and V is TRBV6-2 or TRBV6-3, with D hard to call. The germline V gene has CDR1 MNHEY and CDR2 SVGEGT. Trimming took 1 base from V and 2 from J, leaving 8 bases between them. The CDR3 is 14 residues long. The CDR3 sequence is CASSYLVSNTEAFF. The DNA for the CDR3 is TGTGCCAGCAGTTACTTAGTCAGCAACACTGAAGCTTTCTTT.

The table lists this clonotype with many counts. V usage is TRBV28 and J usage is TRBJ2-4; no clear D. Germline-derived CDR1 and CDR2 are MDHEN and SYDVKM. Trimming took off 2 bases at V and 2 bases at J, with 10 bases between the two ends. CDR3 size: 15 residues. This CDR3 is CASSLTGWSKNIQYF. The CDR3 nucleotides read TGTGCCAGCAGTTTAACCGGGTGGTCCAAAAACATTCAGTACTTC. The complete variable domain, with remaining parts taken from reference TRBV28 and TRBJ2-4, reads DVKVTQSSRYLVKRTGEKVFLECVQDMDHENMFWYRQDPGLGLRLIYFSYDVKMKEKGDIPEGYSVSREKKERFSLILESASTNQTSMYLCASSLTGWSKNIQYFGAGTRLSVL.

The rearrangement links TRBV11-2 to TRBJ2-1; 8 bases fit TRBD1. Germline V gene lookup returns CDR1 SGHAT and CDR2 FQNNGV. The J segment lost 0 bases and the V segment lost 5 bases, leaving 12 bases of the junction unmatched. The CDR3 has 18 residues. The CDR3 spells CASSLQGAEAASYNEQFF. The CDR3 nucleotides are TGTGCCAGCAGCCTGCAGGGGGCTGAAGCGGCCTCCTACAATGAGCAGTTCTTC.

This clonotype was detected ten times or more. The chain is built from TRBV12-5 and TRBJ1-1; no clear D gene. There are 17 residues in the CDR3. Trimming left V 0 bases short and J 0 bases short, with 14 bases between. Germline CDR1 LGHNT, CDR2 FRNRAP. Written as DNA, the CDR3 is TGTGCTAGTGGTTTGGTACAAGGGAGGTCAATGAACACTGAAGCTTTCTTT. This codes for CASGLVQGRSMNTEAFF.

A note on this clonotype: The junction does not match germline at one end; this may be a read error. The V call is TRBV20-1, the J call TRBJ2-1; the match to TRBD2 covers 16 bases. The CDR3 has 18 residues. The V gene's germline CDR1 is DFQATT and CDR2 SNEGSKA (reference sequence). The CDR3 sequence: CSARPGLAGGLAYNEQLF. In DNA form, the CDR3 reads TGCAGTGCTAGACCGGGACTAGCGGGAGGGCTCGCCTACAATGAGCAGCTCTTC.

This clonotype has ten or more counts. CDR3 sequence: CASSPSRQNTGELFF. CDR3 bases: TGTGCCAGCAGCCCTTCCCGACAGAACACCGGGGAGCTGTTTTTT. V is TRBV7-9 and J is TRBJ2-2; no clear D gene. The CDR3 loop spans 15 amino acids. Per the germline V gene, CDR1 is SEHNR and CDR2 is FQNEAQ (reference sequence). The germline V and J ends were trimmed by 5 bases and 1 base, with 11 bases remaining between them. The variable domain in full, completed from reference TRBV7-9 and TRBJ2-2, reads DTGVSQNPRHKITKRGQNVTFRCDPISEHNRLYWYRQTLGQGPEFLTYFQNEAQLEKSRLLSDRFSAERPKGSFSTLEIQRTEQGDSAMYLCASSPSRQNTGELFFGEGSRLTVL.

This clonotype appeared a few times. J is TRBJ2-3 and V is TRBV12-5; D perhaps matches TRBD2 (6 bases). The V end was cut by 5 bases, the J end by 0 bases, with 12 bases between. This CDR3 comprises 15 residues. The germline V gene has CDR1 LGHNT and CDR2 FRNRAP. CDR3 nucleotide sequence: TGTGCTAGTGGTCCCGGGACTTCTAGCACAGATACGCAGTATTTT. This translates into CASGPGTSSTDTQYF. Full variable domain (rest looked up from reference TRBV12-5 and TRBJ2-3): DARVTQTPRHKVTEMGQEVTMRCQPILGHNTVFWYRQTMMQGLELLAYFRNRAPLDDSGMPKDRFSAEMPDATLATLKIQPSEPRDSAVYFCASGPGTSSTDTQYFGPGTRLTVL.

This clonotype was seen many times. V gene TRBV28 combines with J gene TRBJ2-2; D is possibly TRBD2 (5 bases). The V gene's germline CDR1 is MDHEN and CDR2 SYDVKM. CDR3 size: 14 residues. Trimming took 4 bases from V and 3 from J, leaving 9 bases between them. CDR3 loop: CASSSTRYTGELFF. Written as DNA, the CDR3 is TGTGCCAGCAGTTCAACTAGATACACCGGGGAGCTGTTTTTT.

This clonotype appeared many times. The chain uses TRBV7-9 and TRBJ2-5; D is possibly TRBD1 (6 bases). Trimming removed 5 bases at V and 2 bases at J, with 15 bases between. CDR1 and CDR2 from the germline V gene are SEHNR and FQNEAQ (reference sequence). CDR3 length: 15 amino acids. CDR3: CASSHRTAQQETQYF. As DNA, the CDR3 is TGTGCCAGCAGCCACAGGACAGCCCAGCAAGAGACCCAGTACTTC.

This clonotype was seen more than once but under ten times. The chain is built from TRBV6-1 and TRBJ2-1; no firm D call. CDR1 is MNHNS, CDR2 SASEGT, per germline. Trimming pared 3 bases from V and 9 bases from J, leaving 12 bases between. The CDR3 extends over 13 amino acids. DNA of the CDR3: TGTGCCAGCAGTGATCATGGGTCCTTTGAGCAGTTCTTC. This translates into CASSDHGSFEQFF.

The genes are TRBV18 and TRBJ1-5; possibly TRBD1 for D (5 bases). The V end lost 3 bases, the J end lost 6 bases, and 9 bases lay between the germline ends. The CDR3 runs to 13 residues. Germline V CDR1 and CDR2: KGHSH, LQKENI. Written as DNA, the CDR3 is TGTGCCAGCTCACCCGATGGGGGTCAGCCCCAGCATTTT. Amino acids: CASSPDGGQPQHF. Full variable domain (missing parts from reference TRBV18 and TRBJ1-5): NAGVMQNPRHLVRRRGQEARLRCSPMKGHSHVYWYRQLPEEGLKFMVYLQKENIIDESGMPKERFSAEFPKEGPSILRIQQVVRGDSAAYFCASSPDGGQPQHFGDGTRLSIL.

The table lists this clonotype with many counts. This rearrangement joins TRBV29-1 to TRBJ2-5; TRBD1 might be the D (7 bases). Trimming cost V 3 bases and J 5 bases, with 10 bases left between them. There are 12 residues in the CDR3. Germline V gives CDR1 SQVTM, CDR2 ANQGSEA. This CDR3 is CSVETGRETQYF. CDR3 sequence (DNA): TGCAGCGTTGAGACAGGGAGGGAGACCCAGTACTTC.

This clonotype was found a few times. DNA for the CDR3: TGTGCCAGCAGCTTAAAACAGGGGTCAGATACGCAGTATTTT. Its protein product is CASSLKQGSDTQYF. This chain links TRBV7-9 with TRBJ2-3; 7 bases line up with TRBD1. This CDR3 contains 14 residues. Germline CDR1 SEHNR, CDR2 FQNEAQ (reference sequence). V lost 2 bases and J lost 4; bases outside the gene matches: 3.

This clonotype was counted only a few times. The rearrangement links TRBV24-1 to TRBJ2-3; 9 bases match TRBD2. Trimming at V came to 4 bases and at J to 2 bases, leaving 3 bases not matched to a gene. Germline CDR1 reads KGHDR; CDR2 reads SFDVKD. This CDR3 has 15 residues. The CDR3 region is CATSEPSGATDTQYF. For the CDR3, the DNA is TGTGCCACCAGTGAACCTAGCGGGGCCACAGATACGCAGTATTTT.

The chain is built from TRBV5-1 and TRBJ2-5, with D unclear. Trimming removed 0 bases at V and 5 bases at J, with 14 bases between. Germline V gives CDR1 SGHRS, CDR2 YFSETQ. CDR3 size: 15 residues. The CDR3 loop reads CASSLAGAGAETQYF. DNA of the CDR3: TGCGCCAGCAGCTTGGCCGGTGCCGGTGCGGAGACCCAGTACTTC.

The chain joins TRBV4-1 to TRBJ1-2, with D perhaps TRBD1 (6 bases). V lost 0 bases, J lost 4 bases, and 9 bases lay in between. Germline V gene sequence: CDR1 MGHRA, CDR2 YSYEKL. The length of the CDR3 is 14 residues. CDR3 residues: CASSQDQGTYGYTF. CDR3 coding DNA: TGCGCCAGCAGCCAAGACCAGGGGACCTATGGCTACACCTTC.

The rearrangement joins TRBV10-2 to TRBJ2-5; a weak D match, TRBD2 (7 bases). Germline CDR1 WSHSY, CDR2 SAAADI. The CDR3 length is 15 residues. V was trimmed by 3 bases and J by 1 base, leaving 12 bases between them. The CDR3 DNA reads TGCGCCAGCAGTGAAGGCGGGGGCCTCCAAGAGACCCAGTACTTC. Translating gives CASSEGGGLQETQYF.

This clonotype was seen many times. The chain has TRBV20-1 and TRBJ1-5; 7 bases fit TRBD1. The CDR3 runs to 15 residues. Germline lookup yields CDR1 DFQATT and CDR2 SNEGSKA (reference sequence). The J segment lost 1 base and the V segment lost 5 bases, leaving 8 bases of the junction unmatched. This CDR3 reads CSAGTGTVSNQPQHF. The CDR3 nucleotides read TGCAGTGCTGGAACCGGGACAGTGAGCAATCAGCCCCAGCATTTT.

The table lists this clonotype with a few counts. This clone may be a read error of a much larger clone one base away. The V call is TRBV11-1, the J call TRBJ2-1; 7 bases are a match to TRBD2. This CDR3 comprises 16 residues. Germline assignment: CDR1 SGHAT and CDR2 FQDESV (reference sequence). The CDR3 nucleotides read TGTGCCGGCAGCTTATTGGCGGGACGGACTAGCAATGAGCAGTTCTTC. Translation gives CAGSLLAGRTSNEQFF. Supplemented by reference TRBV11-1 and TRBJ2-1, the full variable domain reads EAEVAQSPRYKITEKSQAVAFWCDPISGHATLYWYRQILGQGPELLVQFQDESVVDDSQLPKDRFSAERLKGVDSTLKIQPAELGDSAMYLCAGSLLAGRTSNEQFFGPGTRLTVL.

The table lists this clonotype with a few counts. The V and J genes are TRBV5-1 and TRBJ2-5, with 8 nucleotides matching TRBD2. Germline trimming cut 4 bases from V and 3 bases from J; bases unmatched to any gene: 5. Germline CDR1 is SGHRS and CDR2 is YFSETQ. The CDR3 runs to 14 residues. Here the CDR3 DNA reads TGCGCCAGCAGCCAAGCGGGAGCGAAAGAGACCCAGTACTTC. Amino acids: CASSQAGAKETQYF.

Only a few counts were recorded for this clonotype. CDR3 residues: CATSRDLANEQFF. In nucleotides, the CDR3 is TGTGCCACCAGCAGAGATTTGGCCAATGAGCAGTTCTTC. The J gene is TRBJ2-1, the V gene TRBV15; D ambiguous. V was clipped by 0 bases and J by 6 bases, with 6 bases between them. Germline lookup yields CDR1 LNHNV and CDR2 YYDKDF (reference sequence). The CDR3 length is 13 residues.

This clonotype was seen a handful of times. The chain's CDR3 is CASSWTQNTEAFF. The CDR3 region has the DNA TGTGCCAGCAGCTGGACACAGAACACTGAAGCTTTCTTT. The chain uses TRBV7-9 and TRBJ1-1; tentative D call: TRBD1 (5 bases). Germline V gives CDR1 SEHNR, CDR2 FQNEAQ (reference sequence). Between the trimmed V and J ends, which lost 4 bases and 1 base, there was a span of 7 bases. CDR3 length: 13 amino acids.

This clonotype has a count of ten or more. The genes are TRBV28 and TRBJ2-3; the match to TRBD2 covers 11 bases. Germline CDR1 MDHEN, CDR2 SYDVKM. Losses at the gene ends were 3 bases for V and 2 bases for J; bases not matched to a gene: 10. The CDR3 spans 18 residues. The CDR3 DNA follows: TGTGCCAGCAGTTTCATCGGGACTAGCGGCACCTACACAGATACGCAGTATTTT. The encoded protein is CASSFIGTSGTYTDTQYF.

A word on this clonotype: This clone may be a read error of a much larger clone one base away. The chain uses TRBV20-1 and TRBJ2-1, with TRBD2 as a possible D gene (6 bases). CDR1 is DFQATT, CDR2 SNEGSKA, per germline (reference sequence). CDR3 length: 14 amino acids. The CDR3 nucleotides are TGCAGTGCTAGAGTGGGCGGGAACGATTATGAGCAGTCCTTC. As protein: CSARVGGNDYEQSF.

This clonotype came up a few times. This chain joins TRBV19 and TRBJ2-3; 12 bases line up with TRBD2. After removal of 4 bases from V and 0 bases from J, the junction contained 5 bases not matched to a gene. The CDR3 is 17 amino acids. Per the germline V gene, CDR1 is LNHDA and CDR2 is SQIVND (reference sequence). CDR3 DNA: TGTGCCAGTAGTAGCCGACTAGCGGGGGTTAGCACAGATACGCAGTATTTT. Encoded protein: CASSSRLAGVSTDTQYF.

This clonotype was seen repeatedly, ten times or more. The V and J genes are TRBV6-1 and TRBJ1-6; D remains unclear. In germline, CDR1 is MNHNS, CDR2 SASEGT. This CDR3 spans 15 amino acids. Trimming pared 5 bases from V and 7 bases from J, leaving 15 bases between. In nucleotides, the CDR3 is TGTGCCAGCAGTTCATACGGACGGTCGAATTCACCCCTCCACTTT. Its translation is CASSSYGRSNSPLHF.